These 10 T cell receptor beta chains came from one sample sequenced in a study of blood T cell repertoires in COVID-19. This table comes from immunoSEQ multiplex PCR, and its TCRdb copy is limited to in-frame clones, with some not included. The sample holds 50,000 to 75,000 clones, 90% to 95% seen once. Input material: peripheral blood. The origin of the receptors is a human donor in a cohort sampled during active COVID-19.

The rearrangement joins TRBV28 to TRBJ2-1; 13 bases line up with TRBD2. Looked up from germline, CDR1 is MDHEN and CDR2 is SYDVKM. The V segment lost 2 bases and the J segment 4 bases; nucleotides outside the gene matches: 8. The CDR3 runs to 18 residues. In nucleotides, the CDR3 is TGTGCCAGCAGTTTAGGGGGACTAGCGGGAATGAGTTACAATGAGCAGTTCTTC. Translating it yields CASSLGGLAGMSYNEQFF.

The CDR3: CASSLDFELGQGNEKLFF. The CDR3 nucleotides read TGTGCCAGCAGCTTAGACTTTGAATTGGGACAGGGTAATGAAAAACTGTTTTTT. The chain uses TRBV11-2 and TRBJ1-4; 9 nucleotides match TRBD1. The V and J ends lost 0 bases and 4 bases, in that order; junction bases with no gene match: 9. Germline V gives CDR1 SGHAT, CDR2 FQNNGV. The CDR3 is 18 amino acids.

CDR3 protein: CASSLLSGPSGANVLTF. Here the CDR3 DNA reads TGTGCCAGCTCACTCCTCTCGGGTCCCTCTGGGGCCAACGTCCTGACTTTC. The V call is TRBV18, the J call TRBJ2-6, with D unclear. The V gene's germline CDR1 is KGHSH and CDR2 LQKENI. CDR3 size: 17 residues. Trimming stripped 4 bases from V and 0 bases from J, with 13 bases between.

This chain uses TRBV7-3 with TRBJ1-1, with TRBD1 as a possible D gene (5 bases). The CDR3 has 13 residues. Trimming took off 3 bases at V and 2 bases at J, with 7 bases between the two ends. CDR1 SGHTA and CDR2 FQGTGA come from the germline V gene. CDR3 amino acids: CASSFDSNTEAFF. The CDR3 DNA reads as TGTGCCAGCAGCTTTGACAGCAACACTGAAGCTTTCTTT.

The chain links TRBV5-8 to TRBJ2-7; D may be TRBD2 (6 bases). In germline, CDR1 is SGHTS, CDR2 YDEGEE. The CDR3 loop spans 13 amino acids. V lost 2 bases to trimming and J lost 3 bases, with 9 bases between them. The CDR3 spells CASSLRAGYEQYF. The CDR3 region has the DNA TGTGCCAGCAGCTTAAGAGCGGGCTACGAGCAGTACTTC.

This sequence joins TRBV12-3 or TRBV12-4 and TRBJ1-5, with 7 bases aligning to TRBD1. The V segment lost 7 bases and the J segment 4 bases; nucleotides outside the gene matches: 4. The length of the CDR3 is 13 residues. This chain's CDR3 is CASMAGGNQPQHF. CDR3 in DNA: TGTGCCAGCATGGCAGGGGGTAATCAGCCCCAGCATTTT.

This CDR3 reads CASSFGAGTTDTQYF. The CDR3 nucleotides are TGCGCCAGCAGCTTTGGAGCGGGGACTACAGATACGCAGTATTTT. V gene TRBV5-1 combines with J gene TRBJ2-3; 7 bases line up with TRBD2. Germline V CDR1 and CDR2: SGHRS, YFSETQ. Trimming cost V 2 bases and J 3 bases; bases outside gene matches: 6. The CDR3 is 15 residues long. Full variable domain (missing parts from reference TRBV5-1 and TRBJ2-3): KAGVTQTPRYLIKTRGQQVTLSCSPISGHRSVSWYQQTPGQGLQFLFEYFSETQRNKGNFPGRFSGRQFSNSRSEMNVSTLELGDSALYLCASSFGAGTTDTQYFGPGTRLTVL.

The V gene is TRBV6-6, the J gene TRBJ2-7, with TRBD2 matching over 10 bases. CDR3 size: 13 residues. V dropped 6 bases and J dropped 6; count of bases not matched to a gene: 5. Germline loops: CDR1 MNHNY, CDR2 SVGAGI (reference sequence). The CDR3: CASSTRTSGEQYF. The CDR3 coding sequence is TGTGCCAGCAGCACCAGGACTAGCGGCGAGCAGTACTTC.

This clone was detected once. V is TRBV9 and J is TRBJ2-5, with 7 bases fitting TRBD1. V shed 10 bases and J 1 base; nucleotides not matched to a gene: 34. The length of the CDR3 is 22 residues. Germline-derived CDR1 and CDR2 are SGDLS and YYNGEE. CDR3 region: CAGARCQQRNPDRTGVQETQYF. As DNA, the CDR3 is TGTGCCGGCGCCCGATGCCAGCAGCGTAATCCGGATAGGACAGGCGTCCAAGAGACCCAGTACTTC.

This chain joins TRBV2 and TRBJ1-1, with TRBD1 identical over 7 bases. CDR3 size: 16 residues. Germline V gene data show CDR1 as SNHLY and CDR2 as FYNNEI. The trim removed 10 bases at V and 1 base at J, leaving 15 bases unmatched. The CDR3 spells CATQGQSLPSNTEAFF. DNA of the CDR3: TGTGCCACCCAGGGACAGTCACTGCCCTCGAACACTGAAGCTTTCTTT.